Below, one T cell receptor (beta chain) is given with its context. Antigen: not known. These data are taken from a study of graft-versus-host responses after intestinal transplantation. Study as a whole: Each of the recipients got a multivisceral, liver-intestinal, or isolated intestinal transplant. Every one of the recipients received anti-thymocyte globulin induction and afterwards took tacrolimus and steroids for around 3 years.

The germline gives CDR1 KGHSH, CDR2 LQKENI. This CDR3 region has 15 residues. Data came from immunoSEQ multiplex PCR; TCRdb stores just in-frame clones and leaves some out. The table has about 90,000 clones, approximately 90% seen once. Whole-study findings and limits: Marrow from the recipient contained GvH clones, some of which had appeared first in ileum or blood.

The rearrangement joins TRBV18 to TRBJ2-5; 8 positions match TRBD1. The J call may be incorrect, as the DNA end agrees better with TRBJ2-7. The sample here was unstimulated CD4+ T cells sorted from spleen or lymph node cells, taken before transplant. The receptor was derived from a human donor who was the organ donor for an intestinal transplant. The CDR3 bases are TGTGCCAGCTCACCACGACAGGGGAGCTCCTACGAGCAGTACTTC. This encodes CASSPRQGSSYEQYF.